The clone carrying this T cell receptor (beta chain) was observed a handful of times. These data belong to a study of blood T cell repertoires in COVID-19. Study-level information: PBMCs, B-cell-depleted T cells, or T cells were the source of the cDNA or gDNA that made up the material.

Measured with immunoSEQ multiplex PCR; TCRdb has only the in-frame clones, and not every one. The top ten hold about 10% of the sample, which has about 370,000 clones, around 87% seen once. The clonotype originates from a woman aged 25 to 45 with COVID-19, enrolled during active disease. Source material: peripheral blood.

As DNA, the CDR3 is TGTGCCTGGGGGCCGGGGAACAATCAGCCCCAGCATTTT. This encodes CAWGPGNNQPQHF. V and J are TRBV30 and TRBJ1-5, with unresolved D. The V end was cut by 5 bases, the J end by 3 bases, with 11 bases between. Per the germline V gene, CDR1 is GTSNPN and CDR2 is SVGIG (reference sequence). CDR3 length: 13 residues.